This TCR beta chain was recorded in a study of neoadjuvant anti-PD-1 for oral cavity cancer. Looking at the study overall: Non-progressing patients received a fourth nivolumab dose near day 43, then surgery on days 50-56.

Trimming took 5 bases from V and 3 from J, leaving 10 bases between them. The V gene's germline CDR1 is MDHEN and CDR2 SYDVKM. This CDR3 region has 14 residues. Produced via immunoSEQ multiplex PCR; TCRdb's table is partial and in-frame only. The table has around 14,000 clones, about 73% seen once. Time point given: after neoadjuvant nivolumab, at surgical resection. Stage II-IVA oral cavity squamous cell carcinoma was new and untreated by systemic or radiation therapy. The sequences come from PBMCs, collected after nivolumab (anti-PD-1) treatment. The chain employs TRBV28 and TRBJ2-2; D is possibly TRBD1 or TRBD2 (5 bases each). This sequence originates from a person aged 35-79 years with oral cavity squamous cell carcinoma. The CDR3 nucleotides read TGTGCCAGCAGTCCGGGACGCTACACCGGGGAGCTGTTTTTT. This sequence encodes CASSPGRYTGELFF.